One sample yielded the 17 T cell receptor beta chains listed below, sequenced in a study of T cells in Graves' hyperthyroidism and ophthalmopathy. TCR beta CDR3 regions were amplified from RNA. HTBI primers were used for first-round RT-PCR of the TCR CDR3. TCRdb re-called the multiplex PCR reads with MiXCR, one entry per CDR3 protein. In the table there are approximately 640,000 distinct CDR3 sequences, 15% to 20% of which are singletons. Sequencing used blood. Every receptor here comes from a man aged 50-59 years with Graves' hyperthyroidism.

The gene calls are TRBV6-1 and TRBJ1-6; no clear D. The V end was cut by 7 bases, the J end by 6 bases, with 10 bases between. This CDR3 contains 13 residues. The V gene's germline CDR1 is MNHNS and CDR2 SASEGT. The CDR3: CASTHGSNSPLHF. In DNA form, the CDR3 reads TGTGCCAGCACCCATGGCAGTAATTCACCCCTCCACTTT.

This clonotype has a handful of counts. V usage is TRBV19 and J usage is TRBJ2-1, with 7 bases lining up with TRBD2. The germline V gene encodes CDR1 LNHDA and CDR2 SQIVND (reference sequence). This CDR3 spans 14 amino acids. V shed 8 bases and J 0 bases; nucleotides not matched to a gene: 4. DNA for the CDR3: TGTGCCAGTTCAGCGGGATCCTCCTACAATGAGCAGTTCTTC. It yields the protein CASSAGSSYNEQFF.

The sample holds a few counts of this clonotype. CDR3 DNA sequence: TGTGCCAGTAGAATTCGGGGGAACACCGGGGAGCTGTTTTTT. The encoded protein is CASRIRGNTGELFF. The chain has TRBV19 and TRBJ2-2; TRBD2 is a possible D gene (5 bases). CDR1 LNHDA and CDR2 SQIVND come from the germline V gene (reference sequence). The germline V and J ends were trimmed by 6 bases and 1 base, with 9 bases remaining between them. The CDR3 loop spans 14 amino acids.

This clonotype was recorded many times. The V and J genes are TRBV20-1 and TRBJ2-7; D unclear. The V gene lost 6 bases and the J gene lost 4 bases, with 7 bases spanning the gap. Germline values: CDR1 DFQATT, CDR2 SNEGSKA (reference sequence). The CDR3 consists of 10 residues. CDR3 sequence reads: CSAVKYEQYF. The CDR3 DNA reads TGCAGTGCCGTAAAGTACGAGCAGTACTTC.

There are many counts of this clonotype. The chain uses TRBV7-8 and TRBJ2-7, with 8 nucleotides matching TRBD2. This CDR3 has 16 residues. After removal of 6 bases from V and 1 base from J, the junction contained 11 bases not matched to a gene. The V gene's germline CDR1 is SGHVS and CDR2 FQNEAQ. DNA of the CDR3: TGTGCCAGCAGTCCAATTGGGACTAGGAATTCCTACGAGCAGTACTTC. It yields the protein CASSPIGTRNSYEQYF.

This clonotype was counted at least ten times. The chain is built from TRBV7-9 and TRBJ2-1, with 7 bases identical to TRBD2. Looked up from germline, CDR1 is SEHNR and CDR2 is FQNEAQ (reference sequence). Unmatched junction bases numbered 10, after V lost 5 bases and J lost 3 bases. CDR3 length equals 16 residues. The CDR3 nucleotides are TGTGCCAGCAGCATGTATATGGGGGGGTTCTACAATGAGCAGTTCTTC. Its translation is CASSMYMGGFYNEQFF.

This clonotype appeared a single time. CDR3 region: CASSPPGTGTNEQFF. The CDR3 region has the DNA TGTGCCAGCAGCCCGCCCGGGACAGGGACCAATGAGCAGTTCTTC. The V call is TRBV27, the J call TRBJ2-1, with 9 nucleotides matching TRBD1. The junction had 9 bases not matched to a gene; V was cut back by 6 bases and J by 6 bases. Germline CDR1 MNHEY, CDR2 SMNVEV (reference sequence). The CDR3 consists of 15 residues.

This clonotype has a count of ten or more. The chain uses TRBV10-2 and TRBJ2-5, with TRBD1 as a possible D gene (6 bases). Germline assignment: CDR1 WSHSY and CDR2 SAAADI. CDR3 length equals 14 residues. V gave up 4 bases and J gave up 5 bases, with 14 bases separating them. The CDR3 is CASSAAGTMETQYF. DNA for the CDR3: TGCGCCAGCAGTGCGGCAGGGACAATGGAGACCCAGTACTTC.

This clonotype was observed at least ten times. This sequence joins TRBV15 and TRBJ2-7; D gene unclear. The germline CDR1 and CDR2 sequences are LNHNV and YYDKDF (reference sequence). The CDR3 consists of 14 residues. The germline V and J ends were trimmed by 5 bases and 4 bases, with 15 bases remaining between them. The CDR3 spells CATSQQGSVYEQYF. The CDR3 coding sequence is TGTGCCACCAGCCAACAAGGGTCCGTGTACGAGCAGTACTTC. The variable domain in full, completed from reference TRBV15 and TRBJ2-7, reads DAMVIQNPRYQVTQFGKPVTLSCSQTLNHNVMYWYQQKSSQAPKLLFHYYDKDFNNEADTPDNFQSRRPNTSFCFLDIRSPGLGDTAMYLCATSQQGSVYEQYFGPGTRLTVT.

CDR3 sequence (DNA): TGTGCCAGCAGCACCGGGACAGCCGCCTTCGGAAACACCATATATTTT. Its protein product is CASSTGTAAFGNTIYF. This rearrangement joins TRBV11-2 to TRBJ1-3, with TRBD1 identical over 7 bases. V lost 5 bases to trimming and J lost 4 bases; unmatched junction nucleotides: 11. Germline CDR1 and CDR2: SGHAT and FQNNGV. The CDR3 contains 16 residues.

This clonotype was found many times. V is TRBV19 and J is TRBJ2-7; the match to TRBD2 covers 13 bases. From germline, CDR1 is LNHDA and CDR2 SQIVND (reference sequence). J was trimmed by 0 bases and V by 4 bases; bases with no gene match: 9. The CDR3 is 18 amino acids. The CDR3 loop is CASSTSGLAGFYSYEQYF. The CDR3 DNA is TGTGCCAGTAGTACCTCGGGACTAGCGGGATTCTACTCCTACGAGCAGTACTTC.

This clonotype was detected many times. The V call is TRBV28, the J call TRBJ2-7; the D is unclear. Between the trimmed V and J ends, which lost 6 bases and 3 bases, there was a span of 6 bases. Looked up from germline, CDR1 is MDHEN and CDR2 is SYDVKM. This CDR3 comprises 11 residues. This chain's CDR3 is CASSVSYEQYF. The CDR3 bases are TGTGCCAGCAGCGTCAGCTACGAGCAGTACTTC.

The chain combines TRBV2 with TRBJ1-6, with 7 nucleotides matching TRBD1. The CDR3 extends over 15 amino acids. Germline values: CDR1 SNHLY, CDR2 FYNNEI. After removal of 6 bases from V and 7 bases from J, the junction contained 9 bases not matched to a gene. The CDR3 DNA reads TGTGCCAGCAGCATTAGGGGACAGTTAAATTCACCCCTCCACTTT. Translating it yields CASSIRGQLNSPLHF.

This sequence joins TRBV7-3 and TRBJ2-2; tentatively, D is TRBD2 (5 bases). Trimming shortened V by 2 bases and J by 6 bases, and 13 bases separated the two germline ends. This CDR3 is 15 amino acids long. Germline lookup yields CDR1 SGHTA and CDR2 FQGTGA. This CDR3 is CASSLALAAPGELFF. The CDR3 nucleotides read TGTGCCAGCAGCTTAGCCCTAGCAGCGCCCGGGGAGCTGTTTTTT.

The J gene is TRBJ2-7, the V gene TRBV30; perhaps TRBD1 as D (6 bases). Germline lookup yields CDR1 GTSNPN and CDR2 SVGIG (reference sequence). This CDR3 has 15 residues. With 7 bases removed from V and 2 bases from J, the gap between germline ends came to 21 bases. This CDR3 is CAYYDPRTVAYEQYF. DNA of the CDR3: TGTGCCTACTACGACCCCCGGACAGTAGCCTACGAGCAGTACTTC.

This clonotype was picked up many times. V is TRBV6-2 or TRBV6-3 and J is TRBJ2-7; D unresolved. The V and J ends lost 1 base and 5 bases respectively, with 9 bases between them. The germline CDR1 and CDR2 sequences are MNHEY and SVGEGT. This CDR3 is 13 amino acids long. The DNA of the CDR3 is TGTGCCAGCAGTTACTTGAACAAGAACGAGCAGTACTTC. The encoded protein is CASSYLNKNEQYF.

The chain uses TRBV20-1 and TRBJ1-5; D is undetermined. The CDR3 runs 14 residues. V shed 3 bases and J shed 7 bases, with 16 bases lying between them. The V gene's germline CDR1 is DFQATT and CDR2 SNEGSKA (reference sequence). The DNA of the CDR3 is TGCAGTGCTAGGAGCGGTTCCACGAACCAGCCCCAGCATTTT. This codes for CSARSGSTNQPQHF.